This T cell receptor (beta chain) was captured by sequencing in a study of beta chain features in type 1 diabetes listed by TCRdb under 2018. A note on the overall study: Mean age, gender distribution, total cell number and subset yield did not differ between patients and healthy donors. The study compared the TCRB repertoires of sorted circulating CD4+ T cell subsets in recently diagnosed type 1 diabetes patients with those in matched healthy donors. Across all samples, roughly 110,000,000 sorted cells were examined, and cell number per subset correlated strongly with RNA yield. Regulatory and stem cell-like memory subsets were isolated from only 8 patients and about eight healthy donors, whereas naive and central memory subsets came from all 30 or so donors.

The paper as a whole reports these results and caveats: Shorter templates might have been favored by PCR, but patient and control samples were amplified and corrected together, so both groups would have been affected equally by any skew. Because the HLA sub-analyses included only small numbers of individuals, any influence of HLA type on TCRB rearrangement was left unresolved. Because cDNA was sequenced instead of genomic DNA, highly expressing activated cells could be over-represented, though the groups showed no difference in activation or CD3 levels. At VDJ recombination sites, type 1 diabetes patients had fewer insertions and more deleted nucleotides, which implies abnormalities in thymic rearrangement. Type 1 diabetes patients showed a moderate but significant shortening of TCRB CDR3 length in all four CD4+ subsets. The naive, central memory and regulatory TCRB repertoires appeared to resemble one another more closely among patients than among healthy donors.

This clone has a handful of counts. Its antigen specificity is not known. Base qualities are missing; no much larger clone stands one base away. Its CDR3 holds 14 amino acids, cysteine through phenylalanine. Here the CDR3 DNA is all that survives: 42 bases in frame from base 1. CDR1 and CDR2 are read off the germline V gene (reference sequence) as LNHDA and SQIVND. V loses 6 bases of germline sequence and J loses 2 bases, and the interval between the two ends is 13 bases. A single peripheral blood draw of about 120 mL on average was collected from each donor into heparinised tubes. Naive, central memory, regulatory and stem cell-like memory CD4+ T cells were sorted on a BD FACSAria II using a panel including CD45RO, CCR7, CD25, CD127, CD95 and CD27. A purity above 95% was achieved for all sorted populations. Right away, PBMCs were isolated by Lymphoprep density gradient centrifugation and were stained directly, with no culture step. So that batch effects would be minimized, each experiment stained and sorted samples in pairs, pairing one healthy donor with one patient.

The entire isolated RNA was reverse transcribed using the High Capacity cDNA Reverse Transcription Kit, and thus expressed TCRB transcripts were sequenced. Deep immunoSEQ sequencing was applied to naive, central memory and regulatory T cell samples, giving an average of about 3.6 million total reads per sample. After sorted cells were lysed in RLT buffer, RNA was extracted with DNase-treated RNeasy Micro or Mini kits, with the choice depending on cell number. Each cell subset was processed on its own to prevent cross-contamination, while patient and healthy donor samples were processed together. TCRB sequences were amplified from cDNA with the immunoSEQ multiplex PCR, producing 87-bp fragments spanning the CDR3 region. Sequencing of the amplicons was performed on the Illumina HiSeq platform. As for the authors' bioinformatics: Synthetic template baselines were used to correct PCR bias computationally, reads within Hamming distance 2 were collapsed, and singletons that could not be merged were discarded. By aligning reads against IMGT, V, D and J genes, CDR3 length, and insertions or deletions at six rearrangement sites were assigned. Clonotype counts were normalized to sorted cell number within each subset before computing true diversity and Gini coefficients with the tcR R package. Repertoire sharing was quantified using the overlap coefficient calculated on TCRB nucleotide sequences. Held by TCRdb, this immuneACCESS table contains in-frame sequences only and omits some clones. Under half of the omission traces to an unresolved V gene where checked; the cause of the rest is unknown. Clone size and the V and J calls come from that table; the DNA yielded D and trimming. Counted in this sample were about 220,000 clones; about a tenth of them appeared once. The top ten clonotypes cover 1% to 1.5% of the sample.

The receptor comes from a man aged 18 to 30 in good health. The sample was central memory CD4+ T cells from blood. The V and J segments used are TRBV19 and TRBJ1-2; no D segment can be confidently identified. The CDR3 region reads CASSQWRENYGYTF. In nucleotides, the sequence is TGTGCCAGTAGCCAGTGGCGTGAGAACTATGGCTACACCTTC.